This TCR beta chain stems from a study of Ad26.COV2.S vaccination and SARS-CoV-2 variants. Study-level information: Into the muscle, Ad26.COV2.S was dosed once or twice, 56 days apart.

Assay: immunoSEQ multiplex PCR; the TCRdb copy retains only in-frame clones and omits some. The sample records hundreds of thousands of clones, around 90% being singletons. The germline gives CDR1 LGHNA, CDR2 YNFKEQ. With 1 base clipped from V and 3 bases from J, the junction kept 7 bases outside the gene matches. CDR3 length: 18 amino acids. Treatment specified: around 19 received Ad26.COV2.S at low or high dose, single or two shots; about 5 received placebo; per-sample allocation not given. Sampling was performed 63 days after the first vaccine or placebo injection. Sequencing was performed on peripheral blood, taken in a trial of Ad26.COV2.S vaccine versus placebo. The receptor's source is a person between 18 and 60 years old who received the Ad26.COV2.S COVID-19 vaccine or a placebo. This chain connects TRBV4-2 to TRBJ2-2, with TRBD2 matching over 11 bases. The CDR3 DNA sequence: TGTGCCAGCAGCCAAGCAACCATAGCGGGAGGGTACACCGGGGAGCTGTTTTTT. Translated: CASSQATIAGGYTGELFF.